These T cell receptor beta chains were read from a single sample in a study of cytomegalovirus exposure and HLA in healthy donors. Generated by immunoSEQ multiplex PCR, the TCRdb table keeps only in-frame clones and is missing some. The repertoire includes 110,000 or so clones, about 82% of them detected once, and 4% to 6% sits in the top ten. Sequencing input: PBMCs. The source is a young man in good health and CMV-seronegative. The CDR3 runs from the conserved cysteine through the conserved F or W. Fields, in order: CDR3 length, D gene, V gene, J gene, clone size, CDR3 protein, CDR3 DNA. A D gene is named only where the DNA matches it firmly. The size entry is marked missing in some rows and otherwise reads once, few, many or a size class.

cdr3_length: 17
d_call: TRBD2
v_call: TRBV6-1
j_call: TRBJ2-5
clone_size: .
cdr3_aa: CASSETLAGGPRETQYF
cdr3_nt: TGTGCCAGCAGTGAAACCCTAGCGGGGGGGCCACGAGAGACCCAGTACTTC

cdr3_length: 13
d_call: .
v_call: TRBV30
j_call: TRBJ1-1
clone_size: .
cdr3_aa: CAWSRGGDTEAFF
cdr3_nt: TGTGCCTGGAGTCGGGGAGGGGACACTGAAGCTTTCTTT

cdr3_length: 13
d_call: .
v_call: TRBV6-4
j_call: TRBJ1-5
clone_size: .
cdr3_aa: CASSRGANQPQHF
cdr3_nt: TGTGCCAGCAGCAGGGGAGCGAATCAGCCCCAGCATTTT

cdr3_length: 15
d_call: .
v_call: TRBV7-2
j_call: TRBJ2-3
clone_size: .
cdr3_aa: CASSLGPPVVDTQYF
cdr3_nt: TGTGCCAGCAGCTTAGGGCCCCCCGTTGTAGATACGCAGTATTTT

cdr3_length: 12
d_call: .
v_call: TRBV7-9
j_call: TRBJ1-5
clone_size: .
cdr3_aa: CASSFGDQPQHF
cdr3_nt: TGTGCCAGCAGCTTTGGAGATCAGCCCCAGCATTTT

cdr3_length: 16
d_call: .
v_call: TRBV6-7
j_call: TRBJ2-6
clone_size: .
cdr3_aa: CASTKQDQSGANVLTF
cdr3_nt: TGTGCCAGCACTAAACAGGACCAGTCCGGGGCCAACGTCCTGACTTTC

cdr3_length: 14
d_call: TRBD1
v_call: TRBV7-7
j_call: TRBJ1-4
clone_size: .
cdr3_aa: CASSRGQGREKLFF
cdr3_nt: TGTGCTAGCAGCCGCGGACAGGGACGGGAAAAACTGTTTTTT

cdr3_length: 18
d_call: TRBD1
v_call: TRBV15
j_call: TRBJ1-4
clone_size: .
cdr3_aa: CATSRAETGGLTNEKLFF
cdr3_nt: TGTGCCACCAGCAGAGCGGAGACAGGGGGCCTCACTAATGAAAAACTGTTTTTT

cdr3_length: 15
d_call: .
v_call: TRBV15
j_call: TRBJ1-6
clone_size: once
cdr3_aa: CATSRDTGNNSPLHF
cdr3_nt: TGTGCCACCAGCAGAGATACAGGGAATAATTCACCCCTCCACTTT

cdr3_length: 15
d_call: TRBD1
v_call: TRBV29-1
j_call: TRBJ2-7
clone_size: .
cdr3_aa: CSVEKPGQVSYEQYF
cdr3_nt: TGCAGCGTTGAAAAACCAGGACAGGTTAGCTACGAGCAGTACTTC

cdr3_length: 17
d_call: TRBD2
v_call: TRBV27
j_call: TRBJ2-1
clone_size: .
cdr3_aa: CASSFGTSGSFLYEQFF
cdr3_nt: TGTGCCAGCAGTTTCGGGACTAGCGGGAGTTTTCTCTATGAGCAGTTCTTC

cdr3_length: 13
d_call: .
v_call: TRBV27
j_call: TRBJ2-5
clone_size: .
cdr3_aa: CASSLSTWGAQYF
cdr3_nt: TGTGCCAGCAGTTTATCTACATGGGGGGCCCAGTACTTC

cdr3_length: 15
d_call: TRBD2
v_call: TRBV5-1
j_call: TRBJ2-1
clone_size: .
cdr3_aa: CASSLRLAALNEQFF
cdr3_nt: TGCGCCAGCAGCTTAAGACTAGCGGCCCTGAATGAGCAGTTCTTC

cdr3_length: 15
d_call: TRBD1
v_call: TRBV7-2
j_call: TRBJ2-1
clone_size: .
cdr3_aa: CASSLWGQGQSEQFF
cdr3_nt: TGTGCCAGCAGCTTATGGGGACAGGGGCAGAGTGAGCAGTTCTTC

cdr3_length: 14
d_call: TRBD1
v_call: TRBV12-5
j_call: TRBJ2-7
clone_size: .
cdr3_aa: CASGLEQGAYEQYF
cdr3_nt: TGTGCTAGTGGTTTGGAACAGGGGGCTTACGAGCAGTACTTC

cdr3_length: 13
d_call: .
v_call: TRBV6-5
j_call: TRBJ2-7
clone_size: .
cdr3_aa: CASSAASPYEQYF
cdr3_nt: TGTGCCAGCAGTGCCGCTAGTCCTTACGAGCAGTACTTC

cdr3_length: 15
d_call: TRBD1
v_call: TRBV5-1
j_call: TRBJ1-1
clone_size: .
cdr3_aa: CASSLDATGNTEAFF
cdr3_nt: TGCGCCAGCAGCTTGGACGCGACAGGGAATACTGAAGCTTTCTTT

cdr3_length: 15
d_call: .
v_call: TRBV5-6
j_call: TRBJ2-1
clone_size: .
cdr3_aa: CASSLWRSDYNEQFF
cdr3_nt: TGTGCCAGCAGCTTGTGGAGGTCTGACTACAATGAGCAGTTCTTC

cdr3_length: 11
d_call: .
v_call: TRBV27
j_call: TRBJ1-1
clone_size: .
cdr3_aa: CAAGFGPEAFF
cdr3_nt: TGTGCCGCTGGGTTTGGGCCTGAAGCTTTCTTT

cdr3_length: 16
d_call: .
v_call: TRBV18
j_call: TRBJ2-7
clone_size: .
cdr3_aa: CASSPPTRPGEYEQYF
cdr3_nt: TGTGCCAGCTCACCCCCGACCCGCCCCGGGGAATACGAGCAGTACTTC

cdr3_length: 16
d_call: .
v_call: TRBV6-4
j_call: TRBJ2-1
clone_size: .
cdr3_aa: CASSDNGGGLINEQFF
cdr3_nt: TGTGCCAGCAGTGACAATGGGGGGGGGCTCATCAATGAGCAGTTCTTC

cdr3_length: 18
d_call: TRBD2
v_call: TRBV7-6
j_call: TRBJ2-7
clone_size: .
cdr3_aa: CASSNYPGTSGGSYEQYF
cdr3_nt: TGTGCCAGCAGCAACTATCCCGGGACTAGCGGGGGTTCCTACGAGCAGTACTTC

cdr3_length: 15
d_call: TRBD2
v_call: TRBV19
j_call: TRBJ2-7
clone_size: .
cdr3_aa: CASRTGLAGSYEQYF
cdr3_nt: TGTGCCAGTAGAACCGGACTAGCGGGTTCCTACGAGCAGTACTTC

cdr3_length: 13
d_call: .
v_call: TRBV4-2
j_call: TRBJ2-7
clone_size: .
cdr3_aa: CASSQERSYEQYF
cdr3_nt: TGTGCCAGCAGCCAAGAACGCAGCTACGAGCAGTACTTC

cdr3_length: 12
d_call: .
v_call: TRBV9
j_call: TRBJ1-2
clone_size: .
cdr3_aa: CASSPDSYGYTF
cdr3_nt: TGTGCCAGCAGCCCAGACAGTTACGGCTACACCTTC

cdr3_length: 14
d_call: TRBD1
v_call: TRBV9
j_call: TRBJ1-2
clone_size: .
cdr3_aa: CASSVSGTDYGYTF
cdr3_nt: TGTGCCAGCAGCGTATCCGGGACAGACTATGGCTACACCTTC

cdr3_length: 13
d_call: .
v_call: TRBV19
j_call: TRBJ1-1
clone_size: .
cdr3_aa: CASSAKMNTEAFF
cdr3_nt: TGTGCCAGTAGTGCTAAGATGAACACTGAAGCTTTCTTT

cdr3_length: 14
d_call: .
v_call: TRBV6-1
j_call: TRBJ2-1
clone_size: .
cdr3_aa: CASSRFERANEQFF
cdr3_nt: TGTGCCAGCAGCAGGTTCGAGAGGGCCAATGAGCAGTTCTTC

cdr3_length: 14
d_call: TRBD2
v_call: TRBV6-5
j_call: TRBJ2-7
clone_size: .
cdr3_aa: CASGLRGAGGEQYF
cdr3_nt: TGTGCCAGCGGGTTGCGGGGGGCGGGGGGCGAGCAGTACTTC

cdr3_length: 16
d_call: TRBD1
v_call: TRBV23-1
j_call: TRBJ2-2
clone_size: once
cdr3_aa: CASSQSIGQGDGELFF
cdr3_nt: TGCGCCAGCAGTCAATCAATAGGACAGGGGGACGGGGAGCTGTTTTTT

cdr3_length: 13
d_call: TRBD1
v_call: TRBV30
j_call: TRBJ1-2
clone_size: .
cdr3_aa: CACTRTGGVGYTF
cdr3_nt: TGTGCCTGCACCAGGACAGGGGGTGTTGGCTACACCTTC

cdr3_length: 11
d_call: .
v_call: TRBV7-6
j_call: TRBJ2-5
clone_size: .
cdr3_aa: CASSREETQYF
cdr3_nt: TGTGCCAGCAGCCGAGAAGAGACCCAGTACTTC

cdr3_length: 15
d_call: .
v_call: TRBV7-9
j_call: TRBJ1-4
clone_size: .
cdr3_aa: CASSLSEGVNEKLFF
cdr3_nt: TGTGCCAGCAGCTTATCGGAGGGAGTTAATGAAAAACTGTTTTTT

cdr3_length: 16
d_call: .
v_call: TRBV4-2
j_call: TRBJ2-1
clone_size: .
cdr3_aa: CASSQTGRATYNEQFF
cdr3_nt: TGTGCCAGCAGCCAGACCGGGAGAGCTACATACAATGAGCAGTTCTTC

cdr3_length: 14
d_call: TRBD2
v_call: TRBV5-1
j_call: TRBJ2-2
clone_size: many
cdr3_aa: CASRPRGVTGELFF
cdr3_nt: TGCGCCAGCAGACCTCGGGGGGTTACCGGGGAGCTGTTTTTT

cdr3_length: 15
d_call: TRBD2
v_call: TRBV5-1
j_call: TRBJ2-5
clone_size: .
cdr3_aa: CASSLGRGGQETQYF
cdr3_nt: TGCGCCAGCAGCTTGGGTCGGGGGGGACAAGAGACCCAGTACTTC

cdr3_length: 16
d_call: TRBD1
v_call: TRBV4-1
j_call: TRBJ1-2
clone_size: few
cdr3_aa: CASSYAPDRAGYGYTF
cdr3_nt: TGCGCCAGCAGCTACGCCCCGGACAGGGCGGGCTATGGCTACACCTTC

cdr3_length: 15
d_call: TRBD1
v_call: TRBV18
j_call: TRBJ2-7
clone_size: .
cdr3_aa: CASSHPGQGSYEQYF
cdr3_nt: TGTGCCAGCTCACACCCGGGACAGGGAAGCTACGAGCAGTACTTC

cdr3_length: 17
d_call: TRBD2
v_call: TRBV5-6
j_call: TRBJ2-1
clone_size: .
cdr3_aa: CASTFSILAGEDNEQFF
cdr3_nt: TGTGCCAGCACCTTCTCAATACTCGCGGGAGAGGACAATGAGCAGTTCTTC

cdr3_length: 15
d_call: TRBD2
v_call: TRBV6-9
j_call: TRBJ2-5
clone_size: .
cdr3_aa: CASSYRLAGGKTQYF
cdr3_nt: TGTGCCAGCAGTTACCGACTAGCGGGGGGGAAGACCCAGTACTTC

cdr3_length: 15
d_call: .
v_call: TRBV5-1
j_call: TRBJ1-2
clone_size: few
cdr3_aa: CASSLAQGSEYGYTF
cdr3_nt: TGCGCCAGCAGCTTGGCGCAGGGGAGTGAGTATGGCTACACCTTC

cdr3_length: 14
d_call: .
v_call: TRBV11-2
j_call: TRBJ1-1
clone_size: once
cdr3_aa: CASSLGTIKSEAFF
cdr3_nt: TGTGCCAGCAGCCTTGGGACTATCAAATCTGAAGCTTTCTTT

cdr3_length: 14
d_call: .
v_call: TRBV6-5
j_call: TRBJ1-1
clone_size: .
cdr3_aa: CASTPTKGVGEAFF
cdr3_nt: TGTGCCAGCACCCCAACCAAAGGGGTGGGTGAAGCTTTCTTT

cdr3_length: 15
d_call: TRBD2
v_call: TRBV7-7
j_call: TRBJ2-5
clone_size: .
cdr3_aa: CASSLGAGVGETQYF
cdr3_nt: TGTGCCAGCAGCCTCGGGGCGGGAGTGGGGGAGACCCAGTACTTC

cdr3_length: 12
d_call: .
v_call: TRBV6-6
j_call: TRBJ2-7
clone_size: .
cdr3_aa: CASSLNRYEQYF
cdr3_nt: TGTGCCAGCAGCCTAAACCGGTACGAGCAGTACTTC

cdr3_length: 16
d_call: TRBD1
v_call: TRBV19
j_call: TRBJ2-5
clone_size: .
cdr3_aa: CASSIGTGGLQETQYF
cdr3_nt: TGTGCCAGTAGTATAGGCACAGGGGGGTTACAAGAGACCCAGTACTTC

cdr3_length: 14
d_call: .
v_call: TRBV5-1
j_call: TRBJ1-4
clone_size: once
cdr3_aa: CASSLERGNEKLFF
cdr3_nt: TGCGCCAGCAGCTTGGAAAGGGGCAATGAAAAACTGTTTTTT

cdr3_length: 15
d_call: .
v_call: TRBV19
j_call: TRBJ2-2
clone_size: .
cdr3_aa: CASSTRTAPTGELFF
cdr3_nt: TGTGCCAGTAGTACAAGGACAGCGCCGACCGGGGAGCTGTTTTTT

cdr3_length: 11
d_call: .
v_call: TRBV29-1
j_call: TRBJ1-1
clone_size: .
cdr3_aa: CTQSRGTEAFF
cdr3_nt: TGCACCCAGTCCAGGGGCACTGAAGCTTTCTTT

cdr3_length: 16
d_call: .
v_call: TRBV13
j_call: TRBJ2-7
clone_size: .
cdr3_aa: CASSLGRRARVGEQYF
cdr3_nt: TGTGCCAGCAGCTTAGGCCGTCGGGCCAGGGTGGGCGAGCAGTACTTC

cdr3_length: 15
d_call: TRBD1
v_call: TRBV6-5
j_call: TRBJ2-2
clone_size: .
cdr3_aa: CASSRPGTGAGELFF
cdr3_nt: TGTGCCAGCAGTCGTCCCGGGACAGGGGCCGGGGAGCTGTTTTTT

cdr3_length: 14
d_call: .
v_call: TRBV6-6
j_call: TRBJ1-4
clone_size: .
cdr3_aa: CASRWGATNEKLFF
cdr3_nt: TGTGCCAGCCGCTGGGGGGCAACTAATGAAAAACTGTTTTTT

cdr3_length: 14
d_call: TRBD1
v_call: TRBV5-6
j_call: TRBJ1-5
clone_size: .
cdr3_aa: CASSAGTGNQPQHF
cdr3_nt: TGTGCCAGCAGCGCGGGGACAGGGAATCAGCCCCAGCATTTT

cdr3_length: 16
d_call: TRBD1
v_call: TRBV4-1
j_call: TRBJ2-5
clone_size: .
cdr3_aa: CASSQVLDREQETQYF
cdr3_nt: TGCGCCAGCAGCCAAGTCCTGGACAGGGAGCAAGAGACCCAGTACTTC

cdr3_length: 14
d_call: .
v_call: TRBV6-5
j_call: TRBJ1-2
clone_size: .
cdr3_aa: CASSYSGGRYGYTF
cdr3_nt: TGTGCCAGCAGTTACTCGGGAGGGCGGTATGGCTACACCTTC